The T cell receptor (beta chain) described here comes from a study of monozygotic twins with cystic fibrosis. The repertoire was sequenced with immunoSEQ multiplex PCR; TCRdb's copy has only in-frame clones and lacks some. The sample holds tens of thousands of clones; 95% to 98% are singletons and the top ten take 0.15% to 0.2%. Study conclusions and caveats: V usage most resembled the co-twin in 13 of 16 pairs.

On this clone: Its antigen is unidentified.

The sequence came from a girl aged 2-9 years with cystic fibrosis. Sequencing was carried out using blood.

The CDR3 sequence is CASRRLGGREQPQHF. CDR3 in DNA: TGTGCCAGCAGGAGACTCGGGGGGCGGGAGCAGCCCCAGCATTTT. This chain connects TRBV6-1 to TRBJ1-5, with D possibly TRBD1 on 6 matching bases. The CDR3 sequence is 15 residues long. CDR1 is MNHNS and CDR2 is SASEGT in the germline V gene. V shed 6 bases and J shed 7 bases, with 19 bases lying between them.